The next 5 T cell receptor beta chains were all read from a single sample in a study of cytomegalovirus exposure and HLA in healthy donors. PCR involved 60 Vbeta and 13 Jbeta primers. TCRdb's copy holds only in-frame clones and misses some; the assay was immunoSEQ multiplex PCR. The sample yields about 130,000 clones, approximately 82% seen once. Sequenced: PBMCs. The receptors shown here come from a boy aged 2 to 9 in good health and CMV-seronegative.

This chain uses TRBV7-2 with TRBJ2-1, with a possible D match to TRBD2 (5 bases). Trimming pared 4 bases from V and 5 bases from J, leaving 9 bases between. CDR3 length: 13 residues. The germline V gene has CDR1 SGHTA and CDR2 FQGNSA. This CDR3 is CASSSLLDNEQFF. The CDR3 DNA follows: TGTGCCAGCAGCTCGCTACTAGACAATGAGCAGTTCTTC.

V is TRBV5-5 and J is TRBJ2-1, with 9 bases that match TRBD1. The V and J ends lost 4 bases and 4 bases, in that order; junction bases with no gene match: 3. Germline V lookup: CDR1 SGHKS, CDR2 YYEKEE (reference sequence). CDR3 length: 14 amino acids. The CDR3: CASSTGTGYNEQFF. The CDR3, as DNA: TGTGCCAGCAGCACCGGGACAGGGTACAATGAGCAGTTCTTC.

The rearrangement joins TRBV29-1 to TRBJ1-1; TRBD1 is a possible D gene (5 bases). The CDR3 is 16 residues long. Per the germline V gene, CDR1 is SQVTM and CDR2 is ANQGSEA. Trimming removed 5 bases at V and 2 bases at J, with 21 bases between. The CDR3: CSVRGGVAGKNTEAFF. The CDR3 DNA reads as TGCAGCGTTAGGGGAGGGGTAGCGGGGAAAAACACTGAAGCTTTCTTT.

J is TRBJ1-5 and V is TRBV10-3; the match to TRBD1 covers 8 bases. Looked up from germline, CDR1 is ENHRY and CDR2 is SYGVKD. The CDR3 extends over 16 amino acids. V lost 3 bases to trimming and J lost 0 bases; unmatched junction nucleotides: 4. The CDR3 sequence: CAISDLGQDSNQPQHF. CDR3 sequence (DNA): TGTGCCATCAGTGATTTGGGACAGGATAGCAATCAGCCCCAGCATTTT.

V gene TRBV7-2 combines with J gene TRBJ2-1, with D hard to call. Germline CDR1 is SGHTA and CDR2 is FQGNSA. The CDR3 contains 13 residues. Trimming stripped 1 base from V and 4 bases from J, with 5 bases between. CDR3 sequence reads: CASSLEQYNEQFF. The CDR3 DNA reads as TGTGCCAGCAGCTTAGAACAATACAATGAGCAGTTCTTC.